The clone carrying this T cell receptor (beta chain) is medium-sized (0.01 to 0.1%) in the sample. As yet, its antigen is unknown. Mismatch with germline at one junction end may stem from a read error. This sample stems from a study of T cells after posttransplantation cyclophosphamide. Study results and caveats: Recipient CMV seropositivity and CMV reactivation strongly tracked TRB clonality. Later blood repertoires were often dominated by clones from the donor CD8+ memory compartment. Blood and skin or GI T cell repertoires showed limited TRB overlap.

The germline CDR1 and CDR2 sequences are SNHLY and FYNNEI. The CDR3 covers 14 residues. Cyclophosphamide on days +3 and +4 followed busulfan-fludarabine conditioning and a marrow graft. Libraries were prepared by immunoSEQ multiplex PCR; TCRdb keeps only in-frame clonotypes and omits some of them. The sample yields about 9,200 clones, without any singletons. The J gene is TRBJ1-5, the V gene TRBV2; D remains unclear. The origin of this receptor is a female patient between 40 and 55 years old who received an allogeneic stem cell transplant from a related donor, was CMV-positive, and had no GVHD. Some T cells may possibly be graft donor cells. Specimen: PBMCs, collected after allogeneic stem cell transplant with posttransplant cyclophosphamide. Here the CDR3 DNA reads TGTGCCAGCAGCGAAGGGCACGGGTATCAGCCCCAGCATTTT. As protein: CASSEGHGYQPQHF.